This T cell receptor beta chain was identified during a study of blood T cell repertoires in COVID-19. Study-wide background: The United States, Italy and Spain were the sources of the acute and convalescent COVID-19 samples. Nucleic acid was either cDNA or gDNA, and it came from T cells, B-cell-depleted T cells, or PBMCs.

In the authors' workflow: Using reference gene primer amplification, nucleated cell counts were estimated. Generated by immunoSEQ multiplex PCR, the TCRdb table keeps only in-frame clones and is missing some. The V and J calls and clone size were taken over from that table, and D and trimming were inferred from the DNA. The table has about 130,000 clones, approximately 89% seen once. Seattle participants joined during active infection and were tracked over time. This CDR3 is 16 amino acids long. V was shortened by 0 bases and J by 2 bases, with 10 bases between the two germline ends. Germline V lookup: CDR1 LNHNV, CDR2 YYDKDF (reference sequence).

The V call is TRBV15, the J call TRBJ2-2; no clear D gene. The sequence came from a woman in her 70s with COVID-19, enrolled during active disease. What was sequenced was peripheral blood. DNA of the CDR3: TGTGCCACCAGCAGAGAGAATAAACTAAACACCGGGGAGCTGTTTTTT. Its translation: CATSRENKLNTGELFF.